Listed below are T cell receptor beta chains from one sample, sequenced in a study of neurological immune-mediated disorders. MiXCR, run by TCRdb on the 5' RACE reads, gives a single entry per CDR3 protein. The sample carries about 58,000 distinct CDR3 sequences, approximately 3.1% recorded once. The sample taken for sequencing was PBMCs. The source is an older woman with multiple sclerosis. The conserved cysteine and the conserved F or W are not part of the CDR3 here. D genes are given only for firm matches.

v_gene: TRBV5-1; d_gene: .; CDR3aa: ASSLGTDTGELF
v_gene: TRBV5-1; d_gene: .; CDR3aa: ASMDLSGSYDEQF
v_gene: TRBV28; d_gene: .; CDR3aa: ASSPTYSNQPQH
v_gene: TRBV5-1; d_gene: TRBD2; CDR3aa: ASSLAGTNAYEQY
v_gene: TRBV5-1; d_gene: TRBD2; CDR3aa: ASSLDIAGMNNEQF
v_gene: TRBV10-3; d_gene: TRBD1; CDR3aa: AISEGDRESYEQY
v_gene: TRBV20-1; d_gene: TRBD1; CDR3aa: SAQTRQGVNYGYT
v_gene: TRBV5-1; d_gene: TRBD1; CDR3aa: ASSGTGTGAYEQY
v_gene: TRBV3-1; d_gene: .; CDR3aa: ASSPLWEGQDPRRTQY
v_gene: TRBV12-5; d_gene: .; CDR3aa: ASGLWQDGYNEQF
v_gene: TRBV5-1; d_gene: .; CDR3aa: ASSPTTNTNTEAF
v_gene: TRBV2; d_gene: .; CDR3aa: ASSPTPGVNEKLF
v_gene: TRBV12-3/TRBV12-4; d_gene: .; CDR3aa: ASSRQERTGFGYT
v_gene: TRBV10-3; d_gene: TRBD1; CDR3aa: AISVQGGTEAF
v_gene: TRBV3-1; d_gene: .; CDR3aa: ASSRGLTGTQY
v_gene: TRBV5-6; d_gene: .; CDR3aa: ASSFGLSYNEQF
v_gene: TRBV14; d_gene: .; CDR3aa: ASSQGRRGLLSSGNTIY
v_gene: TRBV4-1; d_gene: .; CDR3aa: ASSQGARVQSGANVLT
v_gene: TRBV4-1; d_gene: TRBD2; CDR3aa: ASSPPGLAVYNEQF
v_gene: TRBV28; d_gene: TRBD1; CDR3aa: ASSQLQGGGEKLF
v_gene: TRBV2; d_gene: TRBD1; CDR3aa: ASDGQGGAEAF
v_gene: TRBV10-3; d_gene: .; CDR3aa: ATTPATGELF
v_gene: TRBV6-7; d_gene: .; CDR3aa: ARSPDFLIYEQF
v_gene: TRBV5-1; d_gene: .; CDR3aa: ASSLAGYSSYNEQF
v_gene: TRBV3-1; d_gene: .; CDR3aa: ASSQIAPLESRQETQY
v_gene: TRBV24-1; d_gene: .; CDR3aa: ATSDFWETDTQY
v_gene: TRBV11-2; d_gene: .; CDR3aa: ASSLIRAFNEKLF
v_gene: TRBV3-1; d_gene: .; CDR3aa: ASSQGSGNTIY
v_gene: TRBV20-1; d_gene: .; CDR3aa: SASRAGANNEQF
v_gene: TRBV20-1; d_gene: .; CDR3aa: SARDDSTGELF
v_gene: TRBV5-1; d_gene: TRBD1; CDR3aa: ASSFALTGNEETQY
v_gene: TRBV4-1; d_gene: .; CDR3aa: ASSQVSGNTIY
v_gene: TRBV20-1; d_gene: TRBD1; CDR3aa: SARARAGGNYGYT
v_gene: TRBV9; d_gene: TRBD1; CDR3aa: ASSIPTGAGANVLT
v_gene: TRBV12-3/TRBV12-4; d_gene: TRBD2; CDR3aa: ASSQRFSGMETQY
v_gene: TRBV10-3; d_gene: .; CDR3aa: AISGKGRGRNEQF
v_gene: TRBV12-3/TRBV12-4; d_gene: .; CDR3aa: DSSIRRTEAF
v_gene: TRBV20-1; d_gene: .; CDR3aa: SVFREAYEQY
v_gene: TRBV18; d_gene: .; CDR3aa: ASSPRPRGNTEAF
v_gene: TRBV9; d_gene: TRBD1; CDR3aa: ASSVELVRGRSGNEQF
v_gene: TRBV7-2; d_gene: .; CDR3aa: ASSPLEKQF
v_gene: TRBV20-1; d_gene: .; CDR3aa: STLGLSGDRETQY
v_gene: TRBV7-9; d_gene: .; CDR3aa: ASRNTGQREQY
v_gene: TRBV5-1; d_gene: TRBD1; CDR3aa: ASTTGASYNEQF
v_gene: TRBV5-1; d_gene: TRBD2; CDR3aa: ASSPTSGSVGYEQY
v_gene: TRBV5-6; d_gene: .; CDR3aa: ASSPTFLGGPSSTDTQY
v_gene: TRBV7-9; d_gene: TRBD2; CDR3aa: ASSKGGGNIPGELF
v_gene: TRBV20-1; d_gene: TRBD1; CDR3aa: SARQPGQGAEYEQY
v_gene: TRBV11-2; d_gene: .; CDR3aa: ASSSRRRQVYTEAF
v_gene: TRBV20-1; d_gene: .; CDR3aa: SARYWGPNQPQH
v_gene: TRBV20-1; d_gene: .; CDR3aa: SARGWVRSYNEQF
v_gene: TRBV7-2; d_gene: .; CDR3aa: ASSLMTGPNTEAF
v_gene: TRBV6-5; d_gene: TRBD2; CDR3aa: ASSYGTTFNVLT
v_gene: TRBV5-1; d_gene: .; CDR3aa: ASSLDRGRRDTEAF
v_gene: TRBV5-4; d_gene: .; CDR3aa: ASSLRREQY